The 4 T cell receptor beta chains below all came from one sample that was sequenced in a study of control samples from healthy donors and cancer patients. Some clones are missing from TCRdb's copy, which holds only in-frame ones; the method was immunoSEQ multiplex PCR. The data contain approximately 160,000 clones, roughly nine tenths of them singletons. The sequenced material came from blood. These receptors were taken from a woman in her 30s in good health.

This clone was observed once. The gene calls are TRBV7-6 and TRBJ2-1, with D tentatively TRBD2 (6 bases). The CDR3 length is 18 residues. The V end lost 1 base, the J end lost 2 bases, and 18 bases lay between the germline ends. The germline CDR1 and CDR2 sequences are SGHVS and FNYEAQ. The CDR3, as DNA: TGTGCCAGCAGCTTAGGCTCTTTTGGCGGGGCAACCTACAATGAGCAGTTCTTC. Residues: CASSLGSFGGATYNEQFF.

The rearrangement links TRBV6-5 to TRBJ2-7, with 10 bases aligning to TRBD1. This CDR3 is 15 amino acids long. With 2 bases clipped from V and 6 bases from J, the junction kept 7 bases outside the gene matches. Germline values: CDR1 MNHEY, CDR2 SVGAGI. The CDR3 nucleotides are TGTGCCAGCAGTTACCGGACAGGGGGGGTGTCCGAGCAGTACTTC. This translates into CASSYRTGGVSEQYF.

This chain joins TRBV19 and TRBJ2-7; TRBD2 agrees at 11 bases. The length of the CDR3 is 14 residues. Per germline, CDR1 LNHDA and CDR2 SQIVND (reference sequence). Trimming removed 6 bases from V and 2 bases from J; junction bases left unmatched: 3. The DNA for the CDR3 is TGTGCCAGTAGCGGGACTAGCGGTACCTACGAGCAGTACTTC. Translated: CASSGTSGTYEQYF.

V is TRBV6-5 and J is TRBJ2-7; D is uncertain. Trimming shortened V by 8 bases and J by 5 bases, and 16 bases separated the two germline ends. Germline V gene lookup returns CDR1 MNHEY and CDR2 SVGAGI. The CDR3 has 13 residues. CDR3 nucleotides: TGTGCCAGCCGGCCTCGAAGGACCAACGAGCAGTACTTC. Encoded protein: CASRPRRTNEQYF.